This T cell receptor (beta chain) was captured in a study of blood T cell repertoires in COVID-19. Across the study: In each case, the material was cDNA or gDNA derived from T cells, B-cell-depleted T cells, or PBMCs.

Clones were read by immunoSEQ multiplex PCR, and TCRdb kept only the in-frame ones, dropping some. The profile shows about 250,000 clones, around 85% of them singletons. V lost 5 bases and J lost 8; bases outside the gene matches: 4. Germline assignment: CDR1 LNHDA and CDR2 SQIVND (reference sequence). This CDR3 has 13 residues. Material: peripheral blood. The chain recombines TRBV19 with TRBJ1-4; 8 bases fit TRBD1. The receptor comes from a woman in her thirties or forties with active or convalescent COVID-19. The CDR3: CASSQGAGEKLFF. CDR3 DNA: TGTGCCAGTAGTCAGGGGGCAGGAGAAAAACTGTTTTTT.